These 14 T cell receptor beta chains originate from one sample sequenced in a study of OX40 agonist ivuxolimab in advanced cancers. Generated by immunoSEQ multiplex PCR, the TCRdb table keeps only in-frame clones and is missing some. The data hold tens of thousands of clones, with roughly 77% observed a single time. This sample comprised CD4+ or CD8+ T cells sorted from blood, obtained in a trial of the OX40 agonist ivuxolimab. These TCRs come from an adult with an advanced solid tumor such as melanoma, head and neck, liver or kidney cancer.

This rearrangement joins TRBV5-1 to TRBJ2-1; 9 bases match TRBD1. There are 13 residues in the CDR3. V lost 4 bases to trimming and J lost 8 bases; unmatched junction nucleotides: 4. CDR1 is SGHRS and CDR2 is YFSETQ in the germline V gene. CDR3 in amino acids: CASSKGQGDEQFF. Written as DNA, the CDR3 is TGCGCCAGCAGCAAGGGACAGGGCGATGAGCAGTTCTTC.

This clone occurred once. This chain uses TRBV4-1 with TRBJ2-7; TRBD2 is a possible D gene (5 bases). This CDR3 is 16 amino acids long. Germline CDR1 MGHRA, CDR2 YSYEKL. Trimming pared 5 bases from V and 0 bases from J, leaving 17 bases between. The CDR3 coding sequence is TGCGCCAGCAGCGAACGCCTAGCAGCCTCCTCCTACGAGCAGTACTTC. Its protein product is CASSERLAASSYEQYF.

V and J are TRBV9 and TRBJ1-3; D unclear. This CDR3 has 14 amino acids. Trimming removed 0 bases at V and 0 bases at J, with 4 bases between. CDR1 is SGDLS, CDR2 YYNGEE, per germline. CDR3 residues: CASSVDFSGNTIYF. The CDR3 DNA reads TGTGCCAGCAGCGTAGACTTCTCTGGAAACACCATATATTTT.

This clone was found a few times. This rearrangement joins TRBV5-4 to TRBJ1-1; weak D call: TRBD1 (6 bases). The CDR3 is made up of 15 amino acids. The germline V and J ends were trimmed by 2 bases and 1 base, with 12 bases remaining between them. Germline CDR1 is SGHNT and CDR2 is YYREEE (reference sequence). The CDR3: CASSLFGTRNTEAFF. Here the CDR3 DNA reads TGTGCCAGCAGCTTATTCGGGACAAGGAACACTGAAGCTTTCTTT. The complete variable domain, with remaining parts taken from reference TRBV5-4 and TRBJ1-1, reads ETGVTQSPTHLIKTRGQQVTLRCSSQSGHNTVSWYQQALGQGPQFIFQYYREEENGRGNFPPRFSGLQFPNYSSELNVNALELDDSALYLCASSLFGTRNTEAFFGQGTRLTVV.

This chain's CDR3 is CASSRGWEAFF. The CDR3, as DNA: TGTGCCAGCAGCCGGGGTTGGGAAGCTTTCTTT. The genes are TRBV11-2 and TRBJ1-1; D is ambiguous. With 5 bases removed from V and 8 bases from J, the gap between germline ends came to 9 bases. CDR3 length: 11 amino acids. The V gene's germline CDR1 is SGHAT and CDR2 FQNNGV.

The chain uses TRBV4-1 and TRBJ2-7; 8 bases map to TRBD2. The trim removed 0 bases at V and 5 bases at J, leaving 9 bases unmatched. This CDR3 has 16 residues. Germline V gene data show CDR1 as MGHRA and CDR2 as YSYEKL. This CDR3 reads CASSQDRVAGLDEQYF. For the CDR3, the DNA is TGCGCCAGCAGCCAAGATCGAGTAGCGGGATTGGACGAGCAGTACTTC.

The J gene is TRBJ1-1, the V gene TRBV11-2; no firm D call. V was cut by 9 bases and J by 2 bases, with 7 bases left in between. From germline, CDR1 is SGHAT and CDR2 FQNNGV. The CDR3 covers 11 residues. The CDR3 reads CASVFNTEAFF. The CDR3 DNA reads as TGTGCCAGTGTTTTTAACACTGAAGCTTTCTTT.

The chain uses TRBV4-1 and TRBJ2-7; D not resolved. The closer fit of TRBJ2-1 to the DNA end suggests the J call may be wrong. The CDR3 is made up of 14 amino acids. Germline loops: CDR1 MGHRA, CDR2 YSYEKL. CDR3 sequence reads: CASSQVLTVREQFF. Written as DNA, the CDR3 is TGCGCCAGCAGCCAAGTACTGACCGTACGTGAGCAGTTCTTC.

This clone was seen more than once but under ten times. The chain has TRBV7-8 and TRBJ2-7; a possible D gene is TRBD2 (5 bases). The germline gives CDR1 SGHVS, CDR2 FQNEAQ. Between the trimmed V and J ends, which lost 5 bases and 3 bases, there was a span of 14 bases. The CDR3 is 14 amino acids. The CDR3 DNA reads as TGTGCCAGCAGCGCCCGGAGGTTTGGCTACGAGCAGTACTTC. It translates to CASSARRFGYEQYF.

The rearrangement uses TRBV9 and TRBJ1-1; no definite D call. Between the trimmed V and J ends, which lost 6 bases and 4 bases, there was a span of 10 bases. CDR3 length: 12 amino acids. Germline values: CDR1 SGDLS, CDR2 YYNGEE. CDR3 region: CASNRVVTEAFF. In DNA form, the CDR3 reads TGTGCCAGCAACCGCGTGGTCACTGAAGCTTTCTTT.

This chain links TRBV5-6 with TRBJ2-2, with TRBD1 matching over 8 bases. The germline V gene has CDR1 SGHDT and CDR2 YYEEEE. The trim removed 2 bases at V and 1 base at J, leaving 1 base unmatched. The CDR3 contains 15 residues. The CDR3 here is CASSFGTGNTGELFF. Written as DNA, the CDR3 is TGTGCCAGCAGCTTTGGGACAGGGAACACCGGGGAGCTGTTTTTT.

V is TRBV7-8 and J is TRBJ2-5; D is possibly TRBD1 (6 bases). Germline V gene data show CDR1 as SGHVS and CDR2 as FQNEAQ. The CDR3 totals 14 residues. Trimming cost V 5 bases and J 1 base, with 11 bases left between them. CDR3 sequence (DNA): TGTGCCAGCAGCGCCGGGACAATCCAAGAGACCCAGTACTTC. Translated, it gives CASSAGTIQETQYF.

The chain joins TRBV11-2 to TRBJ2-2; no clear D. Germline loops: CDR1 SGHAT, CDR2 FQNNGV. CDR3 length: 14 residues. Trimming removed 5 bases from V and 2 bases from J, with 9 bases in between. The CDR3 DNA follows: TGTGCCAGCAGCGAATCTCCCAACACCGGGGAGCTGTTTTTT. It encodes CASSESPNTGELFF. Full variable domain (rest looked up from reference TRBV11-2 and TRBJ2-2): EAGVAQSPRYKIIEKRQSVAFWCNPISGHATLYWYQQILGQGPKLLIQFQNNGVVDDSQLPKDRFSAERLKGVDSTLKIQPAKLEDSAVYLCASSESPNTGELFFGEGSRLTVL.

CDR3 residues: CASSVGQSRGETQYF. In DNA, the CDR3 is TGTGCCAGTAGTGTCGGCCAGTCCCGGGGAGAGACCCAGTACTTC. V is TRBV19 and J is TRBJ2-5; possibly TRBD2 for D (5 bases). The CDR3 runs to 15 residues. Germline V gene sequence: CDR1 LNHDA, CDR2 SQIVND (reference sequence). Trimming removed 5 bases from V and 4 bases from J, with 17 bases in between.